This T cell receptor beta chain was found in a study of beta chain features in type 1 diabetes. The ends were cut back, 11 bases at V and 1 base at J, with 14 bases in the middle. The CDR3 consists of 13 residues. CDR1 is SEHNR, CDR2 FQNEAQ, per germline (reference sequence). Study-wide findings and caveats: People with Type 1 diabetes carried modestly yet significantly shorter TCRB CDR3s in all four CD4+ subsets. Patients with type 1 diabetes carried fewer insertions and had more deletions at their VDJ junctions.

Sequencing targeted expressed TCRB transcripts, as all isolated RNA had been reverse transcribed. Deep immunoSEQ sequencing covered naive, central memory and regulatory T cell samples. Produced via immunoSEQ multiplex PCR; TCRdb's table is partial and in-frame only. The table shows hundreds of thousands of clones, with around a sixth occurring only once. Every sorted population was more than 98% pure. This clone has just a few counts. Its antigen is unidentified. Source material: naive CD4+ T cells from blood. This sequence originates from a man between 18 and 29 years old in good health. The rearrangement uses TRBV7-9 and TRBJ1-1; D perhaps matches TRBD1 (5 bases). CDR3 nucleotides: TGTGCCTCCTCGGGAGGGGCGAACACTGAAGCTTTCTTT. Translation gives CASSGGANTEAFF.